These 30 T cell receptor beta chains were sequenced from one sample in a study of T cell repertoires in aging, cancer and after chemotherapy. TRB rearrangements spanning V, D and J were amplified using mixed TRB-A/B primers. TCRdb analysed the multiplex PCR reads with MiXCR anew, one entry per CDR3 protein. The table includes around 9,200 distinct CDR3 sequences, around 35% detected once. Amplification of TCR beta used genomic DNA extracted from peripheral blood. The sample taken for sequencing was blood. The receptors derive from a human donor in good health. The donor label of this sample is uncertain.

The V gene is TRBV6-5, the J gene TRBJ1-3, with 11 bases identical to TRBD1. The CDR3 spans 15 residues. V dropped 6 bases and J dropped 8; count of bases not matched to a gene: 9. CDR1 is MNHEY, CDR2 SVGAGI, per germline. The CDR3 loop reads CASSPTGTGGYTIYF. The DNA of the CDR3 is TGTGCCAGCAGCCCAACCGGGACAGGGGGGTACACCATATATTTT.

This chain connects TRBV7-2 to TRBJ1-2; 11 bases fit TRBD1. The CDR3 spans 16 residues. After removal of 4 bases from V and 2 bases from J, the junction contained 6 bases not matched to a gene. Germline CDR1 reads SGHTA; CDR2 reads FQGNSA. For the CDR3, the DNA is TGTGCCAGCAGCTCTTCCGGGACAGGGGGAAACTATGGCTACACCTTC. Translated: CASSSSGTGGNYGYTF.

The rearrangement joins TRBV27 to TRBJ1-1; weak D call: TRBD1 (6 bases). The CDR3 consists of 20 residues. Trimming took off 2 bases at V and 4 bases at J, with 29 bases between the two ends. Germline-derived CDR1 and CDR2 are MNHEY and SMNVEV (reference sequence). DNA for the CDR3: TGTGCCAGCAGTTTACCGCTGACGACCCTAGTGTCAGGGGAGAGCACTGAAGCTTTCTTT. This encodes CASSLPLTTLVSGESTEAFF.

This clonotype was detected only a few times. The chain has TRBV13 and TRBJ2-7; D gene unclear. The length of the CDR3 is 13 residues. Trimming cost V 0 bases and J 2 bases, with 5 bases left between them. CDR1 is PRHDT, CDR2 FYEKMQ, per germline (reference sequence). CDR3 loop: CASSLGRTYEQYF. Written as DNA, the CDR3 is TGTGCCAGCAGCTTAGGGCGGACCTACGAGCAGTACTTC.

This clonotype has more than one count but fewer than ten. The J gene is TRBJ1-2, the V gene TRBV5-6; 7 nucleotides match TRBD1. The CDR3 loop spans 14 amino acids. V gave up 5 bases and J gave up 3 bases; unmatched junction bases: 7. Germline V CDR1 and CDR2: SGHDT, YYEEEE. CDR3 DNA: TGTGCCAGCAGTTTACGGACAGGATACTATGGCTACACCTTC. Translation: CASSLRTGYYGYTF.

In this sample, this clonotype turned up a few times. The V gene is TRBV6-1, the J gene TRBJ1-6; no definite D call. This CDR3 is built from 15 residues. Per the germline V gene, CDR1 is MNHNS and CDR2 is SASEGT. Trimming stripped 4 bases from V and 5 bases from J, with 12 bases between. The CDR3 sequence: CASSGWGSNNSPLHF. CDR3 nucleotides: TGTGCCAGCAGTGGTTGGGGATCTAATAATTCACCCCTCCACTTT.

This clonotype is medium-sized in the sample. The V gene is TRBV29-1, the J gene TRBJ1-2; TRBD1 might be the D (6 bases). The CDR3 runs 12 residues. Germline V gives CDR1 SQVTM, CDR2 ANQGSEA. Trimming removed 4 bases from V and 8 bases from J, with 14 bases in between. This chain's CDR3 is CSVGDNFRGYTF. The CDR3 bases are TGCAGCGTTGGGGACAACTTCCGGGGCTACACCTTC.

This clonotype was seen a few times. CDR3 protein: CAISDGGLSSYNEQFF. The CDR3 DNA reads as TGTGCCATCAGTGATGGAGGGCTAAGCTCCTACAATGAGCAGTTCTTC. The chain uses TRBV10-3 and TRBJ2-1, with TRBD2 as a possible D gene (6 bases). The V gene's germline CDR1 is ENHRY and CDR2 SYGVKD. The CDR3 runs to 16 residues. V was cut by 3 bases and J by 0 bases, with 12 bases left in between.

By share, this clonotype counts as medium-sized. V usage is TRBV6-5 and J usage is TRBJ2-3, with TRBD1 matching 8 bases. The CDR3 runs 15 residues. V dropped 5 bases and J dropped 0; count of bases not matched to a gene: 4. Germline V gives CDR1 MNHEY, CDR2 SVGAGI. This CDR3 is CASSARDRSTDTQYF. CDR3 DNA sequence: TGTGCCAGCAGTGCCCGGGACAGGAGCACAGATACGCAGTATTTT.

The CDR3 sequence is CATSDPASTGRGETQYF. The CDR3 DNA sequence: TGTGCCACCAGTGATCCCGCCTCGACAGGGCGGGGTGAGACCCAGTACTTC. This chain links TRBV24-1 with TRBJ2-5, with D perhaps TRBD1 (7 bases). This CDR3 spans 17 amino acids. Trimming cost V 3 bases and J 5 bases, with 21 bases left between them. Germline CDR1 and CDR2: KGHDR and SFDVKD.

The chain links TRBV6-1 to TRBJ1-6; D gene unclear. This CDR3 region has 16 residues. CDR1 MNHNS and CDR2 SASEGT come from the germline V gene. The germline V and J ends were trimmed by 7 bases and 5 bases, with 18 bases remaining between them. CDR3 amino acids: CASTRNPGVNNSPLHF. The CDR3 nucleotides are TGTGCCAGCACGCGCAATCCCGGAGTAAATAATTCACCCCTCCACTTT.

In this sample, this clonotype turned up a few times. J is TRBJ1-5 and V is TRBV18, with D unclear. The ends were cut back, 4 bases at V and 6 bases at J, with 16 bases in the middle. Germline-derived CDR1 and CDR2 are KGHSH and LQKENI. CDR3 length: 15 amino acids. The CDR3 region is CASSLAKGDGQPQHF. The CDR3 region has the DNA TGTGCCAGCTCACTCGCCAAGGGCGATGGTCAGCCCCAGCATTTT.

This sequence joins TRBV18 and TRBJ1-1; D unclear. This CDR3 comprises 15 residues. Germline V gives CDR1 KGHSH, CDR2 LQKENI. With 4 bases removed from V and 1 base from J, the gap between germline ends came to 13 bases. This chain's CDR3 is CASSRNHNSNTEAFF. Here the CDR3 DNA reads TGTGCCAGCTCACGAAATCACAACTCGAACACTGAAGCTTTCTTT.

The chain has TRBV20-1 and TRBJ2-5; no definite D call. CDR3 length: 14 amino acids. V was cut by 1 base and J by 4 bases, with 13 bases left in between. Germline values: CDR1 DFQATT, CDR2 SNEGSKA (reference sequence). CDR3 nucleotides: TGCAGTGCTAGAGGGGTGCTAGTTGGAGAGACCCAGTACTTC. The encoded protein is CSARGVLVGETQYF.

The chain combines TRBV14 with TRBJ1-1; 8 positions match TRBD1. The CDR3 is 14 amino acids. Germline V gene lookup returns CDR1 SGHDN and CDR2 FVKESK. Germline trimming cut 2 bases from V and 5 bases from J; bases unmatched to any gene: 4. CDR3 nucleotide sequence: TGTGCCAGCAGCCAACAGGGGGCGCCTACTGAAGCTTTCTTT. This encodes CASSQQGAPTEAFF. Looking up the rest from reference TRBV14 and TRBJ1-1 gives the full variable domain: EAGVTQFPSHSVIEKGQTVTLRCDPISGHDNLYWYRRVMGKEIKFLLHFVKESKQDESGMPNNRFLAERTGGTYSTLKVQPAELEDSGVYFCASSQQGAPTEAFFGQGTRLTVV.

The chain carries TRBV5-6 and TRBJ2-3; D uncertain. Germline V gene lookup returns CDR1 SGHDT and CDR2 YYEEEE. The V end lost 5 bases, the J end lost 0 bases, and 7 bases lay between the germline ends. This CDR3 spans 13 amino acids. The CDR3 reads CASSLSSTDTQYF. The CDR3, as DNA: TGTGCCAGCAGTCTCTCTAGCACAGATACGCAGTATTTT. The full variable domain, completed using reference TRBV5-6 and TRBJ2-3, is DAGVTQSPTHLIKTRGQQVTLRCSPKSGHDTVSWYQQALGQGPQFIFQYYEEEERQRGNFPDRFSGHQFPNYSSELNVNALLLGDSALYLCASSLSSTDTQYFGPGTRLTVL.

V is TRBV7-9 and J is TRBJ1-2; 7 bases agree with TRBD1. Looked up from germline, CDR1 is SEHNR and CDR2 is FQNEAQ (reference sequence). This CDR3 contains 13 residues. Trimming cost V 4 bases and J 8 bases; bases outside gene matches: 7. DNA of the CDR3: TGTGCCAGCAGCTCCGACAGGGAGGAGGGCTACACCTTC. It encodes CASSSDREEGYTF.

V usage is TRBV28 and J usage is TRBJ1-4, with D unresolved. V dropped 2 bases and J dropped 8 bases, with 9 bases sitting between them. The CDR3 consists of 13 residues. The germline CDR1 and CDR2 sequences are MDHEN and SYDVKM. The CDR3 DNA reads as TGTGCCAGCAGTTTAGGTTGGAGGGAAAAACTGTTTTTT. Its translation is CASSLGWREKLFF.

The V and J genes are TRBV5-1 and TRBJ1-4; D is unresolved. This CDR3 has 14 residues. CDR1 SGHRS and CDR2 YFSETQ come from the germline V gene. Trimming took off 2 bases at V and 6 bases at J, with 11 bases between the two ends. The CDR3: CASSFSGIHEKLFF. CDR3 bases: TGCGCCAGCAGCTTTTCAGGAATCCATGAAAAACTGTTTTTT. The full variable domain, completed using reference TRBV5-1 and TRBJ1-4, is KAGVTQTPRYLIKTRGQQVTLSCSPISGHRSVSWYQQTPGQGLQFLFEYFSETQRNKGNFPGRFSGRQFSNSRSEMNVSTLELGDSALYLCASSFSGIHEKLFFGSGTQLSVL.

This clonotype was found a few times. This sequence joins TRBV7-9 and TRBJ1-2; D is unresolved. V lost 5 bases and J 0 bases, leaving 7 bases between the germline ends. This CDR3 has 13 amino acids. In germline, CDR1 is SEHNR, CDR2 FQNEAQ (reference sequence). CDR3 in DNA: TGTGCCAGCAGCCTCCGGACTAACTATGGCTACACCTTC. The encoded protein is CASSLRTNYGYTF. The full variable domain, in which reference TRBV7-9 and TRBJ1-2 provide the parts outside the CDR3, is DTGVSQNPRHKITKRGQNVTFRCDPISEHNRLYWYRQTLGQGPEFLTYFQNEAQLEKSRLLSDRFSAERPKGSFSTLEIQRTEQGDSAMYLCASSLRTNYGYTFGSGTRLTVV.

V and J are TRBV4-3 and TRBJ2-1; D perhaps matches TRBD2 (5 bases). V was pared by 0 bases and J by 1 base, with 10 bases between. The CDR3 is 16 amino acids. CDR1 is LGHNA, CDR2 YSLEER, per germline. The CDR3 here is CASSQDSAVSYNEQFF. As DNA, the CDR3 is TGCGCCAGCAGCCAAGATAGCGCGGTGTCCTACAATGAGCAGTTCTTC.

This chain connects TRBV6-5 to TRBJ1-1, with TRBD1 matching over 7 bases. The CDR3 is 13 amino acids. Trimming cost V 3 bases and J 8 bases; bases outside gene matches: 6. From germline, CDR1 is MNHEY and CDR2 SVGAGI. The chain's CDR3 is CASSYRTGGEAFF. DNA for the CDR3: TGTGCCAGCAGTTATCGGACAGGAGGGGAAGCTTTCTTT.

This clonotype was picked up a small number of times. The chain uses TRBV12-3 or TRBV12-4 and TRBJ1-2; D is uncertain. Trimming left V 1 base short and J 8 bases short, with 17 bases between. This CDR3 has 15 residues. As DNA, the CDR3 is TGTGCCAGCAGTTTAGTAATCGGATCCGGTAGGGGCTACACCTTC. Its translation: CASSLVIGSGRGYTF.

CDR3: CASSVFGAHTDTQYF. DNA for the CDR3: TGTGCCAGCAGTGTGTTCGGAGCCCACACAGATACGCAGTATTTT. This chain links TRBV12-3 or TRBV12-4 with TRBJ2-3; D is uncertain. The CDR3 runs to 15 residues. Between the trimmed V and J ends, which lost 5 bases and 2 bases, there was a span of 14 bases.

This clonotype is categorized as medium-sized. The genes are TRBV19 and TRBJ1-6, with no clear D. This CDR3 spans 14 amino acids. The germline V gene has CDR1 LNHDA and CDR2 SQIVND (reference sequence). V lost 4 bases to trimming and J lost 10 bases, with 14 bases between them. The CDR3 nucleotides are TGTGCCAGTAGTAGTCGGCGCGTTTCCTCACCCCTCCACTTT. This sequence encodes CASSSRRVSSPLHF.

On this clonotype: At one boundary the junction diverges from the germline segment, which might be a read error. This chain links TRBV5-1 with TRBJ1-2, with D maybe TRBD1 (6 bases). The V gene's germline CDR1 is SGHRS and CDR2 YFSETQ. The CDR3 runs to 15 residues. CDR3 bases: TGTGCCAGCAGCTTGGACACAGGGACTATCTATGGCTACACCTTC. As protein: CASSLDTGTIYGYTF.

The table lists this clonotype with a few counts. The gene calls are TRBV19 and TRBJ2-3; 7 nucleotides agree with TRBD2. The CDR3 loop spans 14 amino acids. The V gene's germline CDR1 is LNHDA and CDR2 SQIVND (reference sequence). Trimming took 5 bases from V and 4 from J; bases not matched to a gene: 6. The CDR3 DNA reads TGTGCCAGTAGTCCTACTAGCGCCTCAGATACGCAGTATTTT. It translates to CASSPTSASDTQYF.

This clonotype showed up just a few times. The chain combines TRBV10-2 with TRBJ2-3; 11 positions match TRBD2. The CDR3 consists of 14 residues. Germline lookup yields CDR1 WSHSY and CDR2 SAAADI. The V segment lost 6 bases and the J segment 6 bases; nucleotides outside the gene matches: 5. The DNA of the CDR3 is TGCGCCAGCAGCCCGACTAGCGGGGTCGATACGCAGTATTTT. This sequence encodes CASSPTSGVDTQYF.

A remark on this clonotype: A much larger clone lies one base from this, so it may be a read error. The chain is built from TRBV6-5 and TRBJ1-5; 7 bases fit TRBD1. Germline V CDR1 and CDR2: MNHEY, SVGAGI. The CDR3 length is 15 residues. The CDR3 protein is CASSKTGQSNQPHHF. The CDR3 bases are TGTGCCAGCAGCAAGACAGGGCAGAGCAATCAGCCCCATCATTTT.

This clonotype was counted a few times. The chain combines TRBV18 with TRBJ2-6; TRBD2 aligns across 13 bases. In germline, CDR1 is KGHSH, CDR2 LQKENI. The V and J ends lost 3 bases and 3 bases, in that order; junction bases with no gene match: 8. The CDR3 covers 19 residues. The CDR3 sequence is CASSPTTSGGPGGANVLTF. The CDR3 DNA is TGTGCCAGCTCACCTACGACTAGCGGGGGGCCCGGTGGGGCCAACGTCCTGACTTTC.